One T cell receptor beta chain is described in this entry. Different DNA sequences within this sample yield the same CDR3. The CDR3 covers 13 residues. Deletions cut 4 bases from V and 0 bases from J, with 6 bases between. CDR1 MNHEY and CDR2 SMNVEV come from the germline V gene (reference sequence). The entry originates in a study of OX40 agonist ivuxolimab in advanced cancers. Across the whole study: Under the entry rules, prior anti-PD-1, anti-PD-L1 or anti-CTLA-4 therapy was allowed, and 40% had some.

The method was immunoSEQ multiplex PCR; TCRdb's version includes in-frame clones alone and lacks a portion of them. The sample consists of 90,000 to 120,000 clones, approximately 89% of them appearing once. V gene TRBV27 combines with J gene TRBJ1-1; no clear D. Source: CD4+ or CD8+ T cells sorted from blood, taken in a trial of the OX40 agonist ivuxolimab. This clonotype was obtained from an adult with an advanced solid tumor such as melanoma, head and neck, liver or kidney cancer. The DNA of the CDR3 is TGTGCCAGCAGTTCCCCCATGAACACTGAAGCTTTCTTT. Its translation: CASSSPMNTEAFF.